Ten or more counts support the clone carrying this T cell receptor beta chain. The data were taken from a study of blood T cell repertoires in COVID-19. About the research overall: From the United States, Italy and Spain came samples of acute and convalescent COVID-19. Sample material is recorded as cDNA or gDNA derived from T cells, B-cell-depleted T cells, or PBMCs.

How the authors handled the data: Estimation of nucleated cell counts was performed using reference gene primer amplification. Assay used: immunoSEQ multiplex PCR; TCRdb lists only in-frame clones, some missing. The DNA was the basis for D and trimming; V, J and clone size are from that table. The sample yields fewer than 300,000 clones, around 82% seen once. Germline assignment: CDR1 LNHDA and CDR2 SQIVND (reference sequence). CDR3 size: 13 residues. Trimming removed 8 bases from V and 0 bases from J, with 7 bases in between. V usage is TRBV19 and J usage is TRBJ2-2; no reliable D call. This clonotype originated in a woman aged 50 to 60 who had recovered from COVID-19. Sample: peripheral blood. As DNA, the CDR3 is TGTGCCAGTGCAGATTCGAACACCGGGGAGCTGTTTTTT. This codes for CASADSNTGELFF.